The rows below give T cell receptor beta chains drawn from one sample of a study of Graves' ophthalmopathy and Graves' hyperthyroidism. TCRdb recomputed calls from the multiplex PCR reads with MiXCR, one row per CDR3 protein. The sample has over a million distinct CDR3 sequences; 36% are singletons. Sequencing was performed on peripheral blood or thyroid tissue (not recorded which). Receptors were obtained from an adult man with Graves' hyperthyroidism. Both conserved end residues are part of each CDR3. The order of the fields is CDR3 protein, CDR3 DNA, V gene, clone size, D gene, J gene. The D gene is left open where the match is weak. Where a row states a size, it is once, few, many or the class of an expanded clone; other rows omit it.

CDR3 protein: CASSSRTGSIYGYTF; CDR3 DNA: TGTGCCAGCAGCTCCCGGACAGGGAGCATCTATGGCTACACCTTC; V gene: TRBV7-8; clone size: many; D gene: TRBD1; J gene: TRBJ1-2
CDR3 protein: CASSQAGEEKLFF; CDR3 DNA: TGCGCCAGCAGCCAAGCGGGGGAAGAAAAACTGTTTTTT; V gene: TRBV4-1; clone size: many; D gene: NA; J gene: TRBJ1-4
CDR3 protein: CASSPEKGMTYEQYF; CDR3 DNA: TGTGCCAGCAGCCCGGAGAAGGGAATGACCTACGAGCAGTACTTC; V gene: TRBV7-2; clone size: many; D gene: NA; J gene: TRBJ2-7
CDR3 protein: CATCPTGGCGNTIYF; CDR3 DNA: TGTGCCACCTGTCCGACAGGGGGCTGTGGAAACACCATATATTTT; V gene: TRBV2; clone size: many; D gene: TRBD1; J gene: TRBJ1-3
CDR3 protein: CASSQDHRTSGSNTGELFF; CDR3 DNA: TGTGCCAGCAGCCAAGATCATCGGACTAGCGGGAGTAACACCGGGGAGCTGTTTTTT; V gene: TRBV4-2; clone size: many; D gene: TRBD2; J gene: TRBJ2-2
CDR3 protein: CSVEYPFAADSRYYEQYF; CDR3 DNA: TGCAGCGTTGAATATCCGTTTGCGGCGGACAGCCGATACTACGAGCAGTACTTC; V gene: TRBV29-1; clone size: NA; D gene: NA; J gene: TRBJ2-7
CDR3 protein: CASRAQASSNVPLHF; CDR3 DNA: TGTGCCAGCAGGGCTCAGGCCTCGTCAAACGTACCCCTCCACTTT; V gene: TRBV6-1; clone size: few; D gene: NA; J gene: TRBJ1-6
CDR3 protein: CASSMTRNTEAFF; CDR3 DNA: TGTGCCAGCAGCATGACAAGGAACACTGAAGCTTTCTTT; V gene: TRBV3-1; clone size: NA; D gene: NA; J gene: TRBJ1-1
CDR3 protein: CASRSGTGYAGYTF; CDR3 DNA: TGTGCCAGCAGGTCCGGGACAGGGTATGCTGGCTACACCTTC; V gene: TRBV5-6; clone size: many; D gene: TRBD1; J gene: TRBJ1-2
CDR3 protein: CASSLEGRGGGETQYF; CDR3 DNA: TGTGCCAGCAGCTTAGAGGGGCGGGGGGGGGGAGAGACCCAGTACTTC; V gene: TRBV25-1; clone size: few; D gene: TRBD2; J gene: TRBJ2-5
CDR3 protein: CATSRAGVGYTF; CDR3 DNA: TGTGCCACCAGCAGAGCAGGTGTTGGCTACACCTTC; V gene: TRBV15; clone size: many; D gene: NA; J gene: TRBJ1-2